The next 8 T cell receptor beta chains were all read from a single sample in a study of T cells in Graves' hyperthyroidism and ophthalmopathy. The source material, RNA transcripts, was used to amplify TCR beta CDR3 regions. Researchers ran a first-round RT-PCR on the TCR CDR3 using the HTBI primer set. Via MiXCR, TCRdb re-called the multiplex PCR reads, giving one row per CDR3 protein. The data show about 410,000 distinct CDR3 sequences, with around 15% seen just once and about 13% held by the top ten. The sequenced sample consisted of blood. These receptors all come from a man between 18 and 35 years old with Graves' ophthalmopathy.

This clonotype was detected many times. This chain links TRBV9 with TRBJ2-7; tentative D call: TRBD1 (5 bases). The V and J ends lost 0 bases and 4 bases respectively, with 11 bases between them. The CDR3 has 14 amino acids. Germline values: CDR1 SGDLS, CDR2 YYNGEE. This CDR3 reads CASSVVGEGYEQYF. The CDR3 nucleotides are TGTGCCAGCAGCGTAGTAGGGGAAGGGTACGAGCAGTACTTC.

As regards this clonotype: At one boundary the junction diverges from the germline segment, which might be a read error. The chain employs TRBV9 and TRBJ2-1; 10 bases are shared with TRBD2. Germline CDR1 reads SGDLS; CDR2 reads YYNGEE. CDR3 length: 18 residues. DNA of the CDR3: TGTGCCGGCAGCGTAGCTTTGGGCCTAGCGGGAGTGCCCAATGAGCAGTTCTTC. As protein: CAGSVALGLAGVPNEQFF.

This sequence joins TRBV19 and TRBJ1-5; 7 positions agree with TRBD1. CDR1 and CDR2 (germline): LNHDA, SQIVND (reference sequence). The CDR3 contains 20 residues. Trimming cost V 3 bases and J 7 bases; bases outside gene matches: 24. The CDR3 bases are TGTGCCAGTAGTATCTTGTCCGAGATACCTCCTACAGGGGAAAAGCAGCCCCAGCATTTT. The encoded protein is CASSILSEIPPTGEKQPQHF.

This clonotype was seen ten or more times. This chain joins TRBV7-2 and TRBJ2-5; 8 bases agree with TRBD2. There are 15 residues in the CDR3. Germline V lookup: CDR1 SGHTA, CDR2 FQGNSA. V shed 6 bases and J 2 bases; nucleotides not matched to a gene: 8. CDR3 amino acids: CASRNNAGGQETQYF. CDR3 in DNA: TGTGCCAGCAGGAATAATGCGGGGGGTCAAGAGACCCAGTACTTC. Full variable domain (missing parts from reference TRBV7-2 and TRBJ2-5): GAGVSQSPSNKVTEKGKDVELRCDPISGHTALYWYRQSLGQGLEFLIYFQGNSAPDKSGLPSDRFSAERTGGSVSTLTIQRTQQEDSAVYLCASRNNAGGQETQYFGPGTRLLVL.

In its sample, this clonotype was seen many times. The V and J genes are TRBV9 and TRBJ2-3, with TRBD1 matching over 9 bases. The CDR3 is 15 residues long. The germline CDR1 and CDR2 sequences are SGDLS and YYNGEE. V lost 2 bases and J lost 3; bases outside the gene matches: 4. CDR3 DNA: TGTGCCAGCAGCGTGTGGGACAGGGAGACAGATACGCAGTATTTT. Translating it yields CASSVWDRETDTQYF.

This clonotype was picked up many times. V gene TRBV20-1 combines with J gene TRBJ2-3, with a tentative D call TRBD2 (5 bases). This CDR3 has 15 residues. Looked up from germline, CDR1 is DFQATT and CDR2 is SNEGSKA (reference sequence). Trimming removed 6 bases from V and 5 bases from J, with 21 bases in between. DNA of the CDR3: TGCAGTGCGTCGTCGGTGGGAGTGGTCGGAGATACGCAGTATTTT. Residues: CSASSVGVVGDTQYF.

As for this clonotype: This is likely a read error, given that the CDR3 carries no conserved phenylalanine or tryptophan at its end. The CDR3 DNA reads TGTGCCACCAGTGATGCCTCTGGGGGCAGCAATCAGCCCCAGCATCTT. Translating gives CATSDASGGSNQPQHL. The chain joins TRBV24-1 to TRBJ1-5; D might be TRBD1 (6 bases). Germline lookup yields CDR1 KGHDR and CDR2 SFDVKD. Trimming removed 3 bases at V and 1 base at J, with 12 bases between. The CDR3 spans 16 residues.

This clonotype was found many times. The rearrangement links TRBV12-3 or TRBV12-4 to TRBJ2-7, with a possible D match to TRBD1 (5 bases). With 3 bases removed from V and 1 base from J, the gap between germline ends came to 7 bases. This CDR3 has 13 residues. CDR3 sequence: CASSFRGSYEQYF. CDR3 nucleotide sequence: TGTGCCAGCAGTTTTAGGGGATCCTACGAGCAGTACTTC.